The 31 T cell receptor beta chains below all came from one sample that was sequenced in a study of PD-1 blockade in classical Hodgkin lymphoma. TCRdb's copy holds only in-frame clones and misses some; the assay was immunoSEQ multiplex PCR. The table lists just under 20,000 clones, around 83% of them singletons. Time point defined: newly diagnosed, previously untreated cHL patient sample. From thawed PBMCs, CD4+ T cells were purified using magnetic negative selection. The specimen sequenced was CD4+ T cells from blood. The source is a human donor with classical Hodgkin lymphoma.

This chain connects TRBV10-3 to TRBJ2-1, with 7 positions matching TRBD1. CDR1 is ENHRY and CDR2 is SYGVKD in the germline V gene. V lost 6 bases to trimming and J lost 7 bases; unmatched junction nucleotides: 15. This CDR3 has 16 residues. The CDR3 sequence is CAISRDRESSGNEQFF. DNA for the CDR3: TGTGCCATCAGCCGGGACAGAGAGTCTTCTGGTAATGAGCAGTTCTTC.

The chain joins TRBV6-5 to TRBJ1-4; no definite D call. The germline V and J ends were trimmed by 0 bases and 8 bases, with 7 bases remaining between them. The germline V gene encodes CDR1 MNHEY and CDR2 SVGAGI. CDR3 length equals 13 residues. Here the CDR3 DNA reads TGTGCCAGCAGTTACTCGTTATTGGAAAAACTGTTTTTT. Amino acids: CASSYSLLEKLFF.

Only a few counts were recorded for this clone. V is TRBV6-1 and J is TRBJ2-2; 9 bases are shared with TRBD2. V lost 6 bases to trimming and J lost 5 bases; unmatched junction nucleotides: 4. The CDR3 spans 14 residues. Germline-derived CDR1 and CDR2 are MNHNS and SASEGT. CDR3 loop: CASRAGLATGELFF. In DNA, the CDR3 is TGTGCCAGCAGAGCGGGACTAGCTACCGGGGAGCTGTTTTTT.

This clone was counted only a few times. This chain joins TRBV15 and TRBJ2-4, with TRBD1 as a possible D gene (5 bases). Germline-derived CDR1 and CDR2 are LNHNV and YYDKDF (reference sequence). The CDR3 sequence is 16 residues long. Trimming stripped 1 base from V and 0 bases from J, with 10 bases between. In DNA, the CDR3 is TGTGCCACCAGCAGAGGGGGCACCGGAGCCAAAAACATTCAGTACTTC. Protein product: CATSRGGTGAKNIQYF.

The genes are TRBV2 and TRBJ2-2; perhaps TRBD1 as D (6 bases). With 6 bases removed from V and 1 base from J, the gap between germline ends came to 6 bases. Looked up from germline, CDR1 is SNHLY and CDR2 is FYNNEI. This CDR3 has 13 amino acids. The CDR3 loop is CASSRGNTGELFF. CDR3 coding DNA: TGTGCCAGCAGCAGGGGGAACACCGGGGAGCTGTTTTTT.

This clone was picked up a small number of times. V gene TRBV5-4 combines with J gene TRBJ1-2; the D gene is possibly TRBD1 (6 bases). V dropped 3 bases and J dropped 4 bases, with 10 bases sitting between them. Germline V CDR1 and CDR2: SGHNT, YYREEE (reference sequence). The CDR3 loop spans 13 amino acids. CDR3 protein: CASSSTGLYGYTF. The DNA of the CDR3 is TGTGCCAGCAGCTCGACAGGTCTCTATGGCTACACCTTC.

CDR3 sequence (DNA): TGCGCCAGCAGCCAAGATCGACGGGCATCGGGGAGCTCCTACAATGAGCAGTTCTTC. Translating it yields CASSQDRRASGSSYNEQFF. This chain uses TRBV4-1 with TRBJ2-1, with a tentative D call TRBD2 (5 bases). Germline values: CDR1 MGHRA, CDR2 YSYEKL. V lost 0 bases to trimming and J lost 0 bases, with 18 bases between them. The length of the CDR3 is 19 residues.

The chain combines TRBV7-7 with TRBJ2-2; D may correspond to TRBD1 or TRBD2 (6 bases each). The CDR3 is 15 amino acids. Between the trimmed V and J ends, which lost 5 bases and 5 bases, there was a span of 15 bases. Per the germline V gene, CDR1 is SSHAT and CDR2 is FNYEAQ (reference sequence). CDR3 in amino acids: CASSNPTGGTGELFF. For the CDR3, the DNA is TGTGCCAGCAGCAACCCGACAGGAGGGACCGGGGAGCTGTTTTTT.

The V call is TRBV6-5, the J call TRBJ1-2; the D is unclear. V lost 2 bases and J lost 6, with 7 bases in between. Germline V gene data show CDR1 as MNHEY and CDR2 as SVGAGI. The CDR3 spans 12 residues. This CDR3 is CASSYAADGYTF. The CDR3 DNA sequence: TGTGCCAGCAGTTACGCAGCGGATGGCTACACCTTC.

The rearrangement joins TRBV6-1 to TRBJ2-7, with D maybe TRBD2 (6 bases). The CDR3 totals 13 residues. CDR1 is MNHNS and CDR2 is SASEGT in the germline V gene. V was trimmed by 6 bases and J by 3 bases, leaving 12 bases between them. CDR3 nucleotide sequence: TGTGCCAGCAGGTCGGACTATAACTACGAGCAGTACTTC. Translation: CASRSDYNYEQYF.

Only a few counts were recorded for this clone. This chain connects TRBV19 to TRBJ1-2; 8 bases are a match to TRBD1. V lost 7 bases to trimming and J lost 6 bases; unmatched junction nucleotides: 4. There are 12 residues in the CDR3. Germline V gene lookup returns CDR1 LNHDA and CDR2 SQIVND (reference sequence). The CDR3 nucleotides read TGTGCCAGTACCGACAGGGGTAATGGCTACACCTTC. As protein: CASTDRGNGYTF.

This clone was detected a few times. The chain employs TRBV25-1 and TRBJ1-1; D remains ambiguous. Per the germline V gene, CDR1 is MGHDK and CDR2 is SYGVNS. V lost 4 bases, J lost 1 base, and 7 bases lay in between. CDR3 size: 13 residues. Written as DNA, the CDR3 is TGTGCCAGCAGTGGCGAGGGGAACACTGAAGCTTTCTTT. Translating it yields CASSGEGNTEAFF.

This clone was seen once. V and J are TRBV5-6 and TRBJ2-7, with D hard to call. CDR3 length: 13 amino acids. CDR1 and CDR2 (germline): SGHDT, YYEEEE. The V end lost 1 base, the J end lost 6 bases, and 11 bases lay between the germline ends. CDR3 sequence (DNA): TGTGCCAGCAGCTTGCCCGCAGCCTTCGAGCAGTACTTC. Protein sequence: CASSLPAAFEQYF.

The chain uses TRBV6-1 and TRBJ2-5, with D unclear. This CDR3 spans 14 amino acids. Germline V lookup: CDR1 MNHNS, CDR2 SASEGT. Trimming took 2 bases from V and 5 from J, leaving 12 bases between them. CDR3 in amino acids: CASSEPGVGETQYF. Written as DNA, the CDR3 is TGTGCCAGCAGTGAACCTGGGGTAGGGGAGACCCAGTACTTC.

V is TRBV4-1 and J is TRBJ2-3, with 10 nucleotides matching TRBD2. V shed 4 bases and J 3 bases; nucleotides not matched to a gene: 7. The length of the CDR3 is 16 residues. Germline lookup yields CDR1 MGHRA and CDR2 YSYEKL. This CDR3 reads CASSLTRAGGTDTQYF. In DNA, the CDR3 is TGCGCCAGCAGCCTTACTAGAGCGGGAGGGACAGATACGCAGTATTTT.

The chain has TRBV28 and TRBJ1-2; D may be TRBD1 (5 bases). This CDR3 region has 16 residues. The V gene's germline CDR1 is MDHEN and CDR2 SYDVKM. The V end lost 10 bases, the J end lost 3 bases, and 24 bases lay between the germline ends. The CDR3 region has the DNA TGTGCCACCAAAGTACCACTCGACAGTCTACACTATGGCTACACCTTC. Its protein is CATKVPLDSLHYGYTF.

The CDR3 DNA is TGTGCCAGCAGTGAAGAAGGACAGGGGGCTTGGGAGACCCAGTACTTC. This gives the protein CASSEEGQGAWETQYF. The chain carries TRBV2 and TRBJ2-5; 11 bases line up with TRBD1. The germline CDR1 and CDR2 sequences are SNHLY and FYNNEI. Trimming took 1 base from V and 5 from J; bases not matched to a gene: 6. There are 16 residues in the CDR3.

This chain links TRBV5-5 with TRBJ2-7; 7 nucleotides align to TRBD1. Germline trimming cut 6 bases from V and 3 bases from J; bases unmatched to any gene: 12. In germline, CDR1 is SGHKS, CDR2 YYEKEE (reference sequence). CDR3 length: 15 residues. CDR3 amino acids: CASTLLGGPNYEQYF. DNA of the CDR3: TGTGCCAGCACCCTGCTAGGGGGCCCCAACTACGAGCAGTACTTC.

This clone came up a few times. This rearrangement joins TRBV5-1 to TRBJ2-1, with 10 nucleotides matching TRBD2. CDR1 is SGHRS, CDR2 YFSETQ, per germline. The CDR3 is 15 residues long. V lost 2 bases, J lost 10 bases, and 9 bases stayed unmatched. This CDR3 is CASSFLAGVDGEQFF. DNA for the CDR3: TGCGCCAGCAGCTTCCTAGCGGGAGTTGACGGGGAGCAGTTCTTC.

The chain has TRBV18 and TRBJ2-7, with D unresolved. Per germline, CDR1 KGHSH and CDR2 LQKENI. The CDR3 is made up of 15 amino acids. Trimming removed 3 bases at V and 0 bases at J, with 12 bases between. CDR3 protein: CASSPTKLTSYEQYF. CDR3 in DNA: TGTGCCAGCTCACCTACCAAATTAACCTCCTACGAGCAGTACTTC.

The chain employs TRBV6-5 and TRBJ2-2, with D possibly TRBD2 on 5 matching bases. Trimming cost V 6 bases and J 6 bases, with 14 bases left between them. Germline V gives CDR1 MNHEY, CDR2 SVGAGI. CDR3 size: 14 residues. CDR3 DNA: TGTGCCAGCAGAGAGGCTAGCCCAGCCGGGGAGCTGTTTTTT. This gives the protein CASREASPAGELFF.

V gene TRBV7-8 combines with J gene TRBJ2-3; D is ambiguous. CDR1 and CDR2 from the germline V gene are SGHVS and FQNEAQ. This CDR3 is built from 14 residues. V was pared by 2 bases and J by 2 bases, with 8 bases between. CDR3 sequence reads: CASSLPGATDTQYF. CDR3 DNA sequence: TGTGCCAGCAGCTTACCAGGAGCCACAGATACGCAGTATTTT.

CDR3 DNA: TGCAGCGTTGAAGAGGTACAGGGAGGGAACAATGAGCAGTTCTTC. It codes for CSVEEVQGGNNEQFF. The J gene is TRBJ2-1, the V gene TRBV29-1; maybe TRBD2 (7 bases). Trimming pared 0 bases from V and 5 bases from J, leaving 14 bases between. Germline values: CDR1 SQVTM, CDR2 ANQGSEA. The CDR3 contains 15 residues.

V usage is TRBV25-1 and J usage is TRBJ1-6; D is possibly TRBD1 (5 bases). V lost 4 bases and J lost 7, with 11 bases in between. Germline V gene sequence: CDR1 MGHDK, CDR2 SYGVNS. The CDR3 totals 14 residues. CDR3 sequence (DNA): TGTGCCAGCAGTGTGGGGGGGATAAATTCACCCCTCCACTTT. Its protein is CASSVGGINSPLHF.

This clone was recorded only once. The rearrangement uses TRBV7-2 and TRBJ2-3; D gene uncertain. Germline V CDR1 and CDR2: SGHTA, FQGNSA. Trimming removed 5 bases from V and 5 bases from J, with 14 bases in between. This CDR3 spans 14 amino acids. The CDR3 coding sequence is TGTGCCAGCAGCCCACCGCCGAAGAGAGATACGCAGTATTTT. Translated: CASSPPPKRDTQYF.

The V gene is TRBV5-1, the J gene TRBJ2-7; 7 bases align to TRBD1. Trimming cost V 2 bases and J 6 bases; bases outside gene matches: 11. Germline assignment: CDR1 SGHRS and CDR2 YFSETQ. The CDR3 runs to 15 residues. This CDR3 reads CASSLQSGQRGEQYF. DNA for the CDR3: TGCGCCAGCAGCTTACAATCGGGACAGCGTGGCGAGCAGTACTTC.

The genes are TRBV5-1 and TRBJ2-7; TRBD2 is a possible D gene (6 bases). Germline-derived CDR1 and CDR2 are SGHRS and YFSETQ. CDR3 length: 14 amino acids. The ends were cut back, 1 base at V and 6 bases at J, with 14 bases in the middle. In nucleotides, the CDR3 is TGCGCCAGCAGCTTGTTGGGGGGTGAAGGCGAGCAGTACTTC. It yields the protein CASSLLGGEGEQYF.

The chain carries TRBV2 and TRBJ1-6; the D is unclear. CDR1 and CDR2 (germline): SNHLY, FYNNEI. There are 16 residues in the CDR3. The germline V and J ends were trimmed by 5 bases and 9 bases, with 20 bases remaining between them. The CDR3 region is CASSSSARDGASPLHF. The CDR3 DNA sequence: TGTGCCAGCAGTTCCTCGGCGAGAGACGGTGCTTCACCCCTCCACTTT.

The rearrangement joins TRBV27 to TRBJ1-5; no firm D call. The CDR3 sequence is 17 residues long. Germline V gene data show CDR1 as MNHEY and CDR2 as SMNVEV (reference sequence). Trimming cost V 3 bases and J 2 bases, with 17 bases left between them. Here the CDR3 reads CASSFYLVGYRNQPQHF. The CDR3, as DNA: TGTGCCAGCAGTTTCTACTTGGTCGGGTACCGCAATCAGCCCCAGCATTTT.

The V call is TRBV7-2, the J call TRBJ2-7; perhaps TRBD1 as D (6 bases). The CDR3 loop spans 13 amino acids. Germline V CDR1 and CDR2: SGHTA, FQGNSA. V lost 2 bases, J lost 6 bases, and 11 bases lay in between. The CDR3 sequence: CASSLIQGGEQYF. CDR3 DNA: TGTGCCAGCAGCTTAATTCAAGGGGGCGAGCAGTACTTC.

The chain is built from TRBV29-1 and TRBJ2-1; D call uncertain. CDR1 and CDR2 (germline): SQVTM, ANQGSEA. Trimming left V 1 base short and J 2 bases short, with 27 bases between. The CDR3 extends over 20 amino acids. CDR3 coding DNA: TGCAGCGTTGAAGTCTCAAGAGGTATGGTTTCCCACTTGGCCTACAATGAGCAGTTCTTC. Encoded protein: CSVEVSRGMVSHLAYNEQFF.